This T cell receptor (beta chain) was recorded in a study of blood T cells in healthy people across ages. Regarding the study as a whole: A greater number of naive CD4+ cells and higher diversity distinguished long-lived donors from aged donors.

The germline V gene encodes CDR1 MNHNY and CDR2 SVGAGI (reference sequence). CDR3 size: 14 residues. The ends were cut back, 5 bases at V and 3 bases at J, with 13 bases in the middle. This clonotype was counted between two and nine times. The antigen is undetermined. The authors ran a second PCR of 7 to 11 cycles using a sample-barcoded 5' primer and a J-beta primer mix. A single record per CDR3 protein comes from TCRdb applying MiXCR to the 5' RACE reads. The sample shows more than 1,000,000 distinct CDR3 sequences, about 23% of them seen only once. The same data also contributed to another study, on T cells of mothers and their children.

The sequenced sample was blood. The chain links TRBV6-6 to TRBJ1-1, with D unclear. The receptor comes from a girl aged 2-15 years in good health. This chain's CDR3 is CASSQPPGDTEAFF. The DNA of the CDR3 is TGTGCCAGCAGTCAACCCCCCGGGGACACTGAAGCTTTCTTT.